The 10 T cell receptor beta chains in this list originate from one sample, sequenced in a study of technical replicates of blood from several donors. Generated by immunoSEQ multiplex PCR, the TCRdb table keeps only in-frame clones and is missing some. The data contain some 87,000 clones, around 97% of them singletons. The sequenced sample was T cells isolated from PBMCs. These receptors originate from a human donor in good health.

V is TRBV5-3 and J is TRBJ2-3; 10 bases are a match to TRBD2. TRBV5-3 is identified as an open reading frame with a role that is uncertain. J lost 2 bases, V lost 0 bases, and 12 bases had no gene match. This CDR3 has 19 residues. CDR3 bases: TGTGCCAGAAGCTTGGAGGCAGCGGGGGGGCCGATCCTCACAGATACGCAGTATTTT. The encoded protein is CARSLEAAGGPILTDTQYF.

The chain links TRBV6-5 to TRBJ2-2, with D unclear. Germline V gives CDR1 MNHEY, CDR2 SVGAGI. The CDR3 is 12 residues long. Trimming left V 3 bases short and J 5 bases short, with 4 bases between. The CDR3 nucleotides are TGTGCCAGCAGTTATACTACCGGGGAGCTGTTTTTT. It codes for CASSYTTGELFF.

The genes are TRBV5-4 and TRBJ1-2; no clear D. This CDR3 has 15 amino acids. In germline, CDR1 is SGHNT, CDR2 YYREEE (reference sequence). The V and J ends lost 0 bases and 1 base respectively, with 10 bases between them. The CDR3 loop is CASSLVQRSNYGYTF. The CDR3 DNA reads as TGTGCCAGCAGCTTGGTACAACGAAGTAACTATGGCTACACCTTC.

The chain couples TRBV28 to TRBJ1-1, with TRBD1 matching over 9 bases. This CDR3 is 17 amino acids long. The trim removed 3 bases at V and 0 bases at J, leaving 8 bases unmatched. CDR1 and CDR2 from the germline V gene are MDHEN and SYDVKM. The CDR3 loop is CASSFIGTGPMNTEAFF. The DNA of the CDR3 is TGTGCCAGCAGTTTTATAGGGACAGGGCCCATGAACACTGAAGCTTTCTTT.

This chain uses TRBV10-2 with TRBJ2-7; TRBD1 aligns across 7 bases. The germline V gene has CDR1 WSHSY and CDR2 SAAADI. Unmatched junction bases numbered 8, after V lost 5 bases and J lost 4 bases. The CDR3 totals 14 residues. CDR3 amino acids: CASSLDRRNYEQYF. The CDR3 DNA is TGCGCCAGCAGTCTGGACAGGAGGAATTACGAGCAGTACTTC.

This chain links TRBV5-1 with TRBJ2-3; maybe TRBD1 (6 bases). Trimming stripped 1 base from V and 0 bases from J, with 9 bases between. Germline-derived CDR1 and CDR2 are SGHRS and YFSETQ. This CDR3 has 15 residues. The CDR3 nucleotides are TGCGCCAGCAGCTTGCGAGGGGGTAGCACAGATACGCAGTATTTT. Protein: CASSLRGGSTDTQYF.

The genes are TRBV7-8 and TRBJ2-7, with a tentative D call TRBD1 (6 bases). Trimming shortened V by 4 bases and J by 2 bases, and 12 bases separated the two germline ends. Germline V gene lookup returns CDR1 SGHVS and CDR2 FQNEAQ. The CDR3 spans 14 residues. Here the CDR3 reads CASSWTAVAYEQYF. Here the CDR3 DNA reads TGTGCCAGCAGCTGGACAGCCGTAGCCTACGAGCAGTACTTC.

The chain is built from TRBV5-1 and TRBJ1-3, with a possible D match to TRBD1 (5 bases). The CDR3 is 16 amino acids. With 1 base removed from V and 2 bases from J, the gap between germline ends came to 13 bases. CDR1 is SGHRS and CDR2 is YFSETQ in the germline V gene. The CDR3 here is CASSLPSGRAGNTIYF. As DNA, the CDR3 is TGCGCCAGCAGCTTGCCGTCCGGCAGGGCTGGAAACACCATATATTTT. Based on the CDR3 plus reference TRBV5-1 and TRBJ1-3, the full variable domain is KAGVTQTPRYLIKTRGQQVTLSCSPISGHRSVSWYQQTPGQGLQFLFEYFSETQRNKGNFPGRFSGRQFSNSRSEMNVSTLELGDSALYLCASSLPSGRAGNTIYFGEGSWLTVV.

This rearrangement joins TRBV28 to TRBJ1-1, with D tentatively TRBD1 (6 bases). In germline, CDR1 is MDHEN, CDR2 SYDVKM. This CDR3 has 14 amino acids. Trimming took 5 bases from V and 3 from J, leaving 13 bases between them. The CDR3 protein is CASSPTGFDTEAFF. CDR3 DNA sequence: TGTGCCAGCAGTCCGACAGGTTTTGACACTGAAGCTTTCTTT.

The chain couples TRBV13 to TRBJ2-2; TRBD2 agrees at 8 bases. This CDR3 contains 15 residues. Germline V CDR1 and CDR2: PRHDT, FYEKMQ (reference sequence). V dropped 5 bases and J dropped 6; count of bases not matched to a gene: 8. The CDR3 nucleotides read TGTGCCAGCAGCAACACCGGGACTAGTGCCGGGGAGCTGTTTTTT. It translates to CASSNTGTSAGELFF.